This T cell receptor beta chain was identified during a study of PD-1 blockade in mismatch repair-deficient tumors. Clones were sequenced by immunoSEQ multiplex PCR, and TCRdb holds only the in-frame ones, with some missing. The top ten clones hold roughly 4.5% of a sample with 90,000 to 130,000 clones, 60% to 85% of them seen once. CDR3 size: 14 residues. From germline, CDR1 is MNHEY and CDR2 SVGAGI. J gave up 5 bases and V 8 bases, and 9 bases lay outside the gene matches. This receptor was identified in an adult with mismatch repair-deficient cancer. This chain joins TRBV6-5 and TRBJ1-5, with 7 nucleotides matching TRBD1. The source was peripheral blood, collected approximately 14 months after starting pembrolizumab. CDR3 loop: CASRRTQGDQPQHF. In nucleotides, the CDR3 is TGTGCCAGCCGGCGGACCCAGGGGGATCAGCCCCAGCATTTT.